This TCR beta chain came from a study of T cells in Graves' hyperthyroidism and ophthalmopathy. RNA transcripts gave rise to amplified TCR beta CDR3 regions. A first-round RT-PCR of the TCR CDR3 used the HTBI primer set. Via MiXCR, TCRdb re-called the multiplex PCR reads, giving one row per CDR3 protein. The repertoire has about 260,000 distinct CDR3 sequences, 16% of them found once; the top ten carry 25% to 30%. Notes on the study in general: Blood shared most expanded thyroid clonotypes above 0.001.

PBMCs were collected from an approximately 10 ml volume of fresh peripheral blood. This clonotype was recorded many times. What it binds is not known. The CDR3 loop spans 15 amino acids. Germline CDR1 reads LNHNV; CDR2 reads YYDKDF (reference sequence). V was pared by 1 base and J by 3 bases, with 3 bases of the junction left unmatched. V usage is TRBV15 and J usage is TRBJ2-1, with TRBD1 matching 7 bases. This clonotype was sampled from a woman in her late teens or twenties with Graves' ophthalmopathy. Sequenced material: blood. CDR3 coding DNA: TGTGCCACCAGCAGAGTGGACAGGAGCTACAATGAGCAGTTCTTC. It is translated as CATSRVDRSYNEQFF.